Sequencing of this TCR beta chain was carried out in a study of blood T cell repertoires in COVID-19. In this sample, this clone turned up a few times. V lost 7 bases to trimming and J lost 6 bases, with 10 bases between them. CDR1 and CDR2 (germline): LNHDA, SQIVND (reference sequence). The CDR3 has 12 amino acids. TCRdb keeps only in-frame clones here, not all; method: immunoSEQ multiplex PCR. In the table there are 200,000 or so clones, 80% to 85% of which are singletons. The receptor comes from a woman of 80 years or more with COVID-19, enrolled during active disease. J is TRBJ1-5 and V is TRBV19, with a possible D match to TRBD1 (5 bases). Source material: peripheral blood. The CDR3 DNA is TGTGCCAGTAATCGGGGGAGTCAGCCCCAGCATTTT. Translation gives CASNRGSQPQHF. Full variable domain (outside the CDR3, taken from reference TRBV19 and TRBJ1-5): DGGITQSPKYLFRKEGQNVTLSCEQNLNHDAMYWYRQDPGQGLRLIYYSQIVNDFQKGDIAEGYSVSREKKESFPLTVTSAQKNPTAFYLCASNRGSQPQHFGDGTRLSIL.